The sample holds a few counts of the clone carrying this T cell receptor (beta chain). Per the original methods: The assay estimated nucleated cells by amplifying reference gene primers. Here immunoSEQ multiplex PCR was the method, and the copy in TCRdb shows in-frame clones only, minus some. D and trimming were read from the DNA, whereas the V and J calls and clone size are those reported in that table. The sample yields roughly 100,000 clones, approximately 87% seen once. This entry belongs to a study of blood T cell repertoires in COVID-19. Study-wide background: Spain, Italy and the United States supplied samples that represented acute and convalescent COVID-19. T cells, B-cell-depleted T cells, or PBMCs provided the cDNA or gDNA that served as material.

V was clipped by 8 bases and J by 3 bases; unmatched bases: 5. Germline V gives CDR1 SQVTM, CDR2 ANQGSEA. The CDR3 is 12 residues long. The source material was peripheral blood. The sequence derives from a human donor in a cohort sampled during active or convalescent COVID-19. The rearrangement links TRBV29-1 to TRBJ1-1, with TRBD1 matching 8 bases. CDR3 loop: CSSLQGDTEAFF. In nucleotides, the CDR3 is TGCAGCTCACTACAGGGGGACACTGAAGCTTTCTTT.